Each of the 25 T cell receptor beta chains below was sequenced from the same sample in a study of CD4 T cells in relation to SARS-CoV-2 and coronaviruses. No antigen is known for these receptors. Method: immunoSEQ multiplex PCR; TCRdb's copy keeps in-frame clones and lacks some. In the table there are some 46,000 clones, roughly 82% of which are singletons. Sequencing input: naive CD4+ T cells from PBMCs, cultured in vitro. Indicated subset: naive CD4+ T cells isolated by negative enrichment. These receptors were obtained from an adult with COVID-19.

J is TRBJ2-3 and V is TRBV5-1, with 10 bases lining up with TRBD2. Germline V lookup: CDR1 SGHRS, CDR2 YFSETQ. Germline trimming cut 7 bases from V and 4 bases from J; bases unmatched to any gene: 6. The CDR3 totals 14 residues. The CDR3 loop reads CASFTAGGPDTQYF. CDR3 bases: TGCGCCAGCTTCACAGCGGGAGGGCCAGATACGCAGTATTTT.

This clone was counted once. V is TRBV28 and J is TRBJ2-3, with 8 bases identical to TRBD1. CDR3 size: 12 residues. CDR1 is MDHEN, CDR2 SYDVKM, per germline. The junction had 9 bases not matched to a gene; V was cut back by 7 bases and J by 12 bases. The CDR3 DNA reads TGTGCCAGCACCACCACCGGGACAGGACAGTATTTT. Translating it yields CASTTTGTGQYF.

The genes are TRBV2 and TRBJ2-7, with 10 bases matching TRBD1. V trimming: 7 bases; J trimming: 4 bases; junction bases outside the gene matches: 13. The CDR3 sequence is 16 residues long. CDR1 and CDR2 (germline): SNHLY, FYNNEI. In DNA, the CDR3 is TGTGCCAGCAAAAGAGGTTCGGGACAGGGGACATACGAGCAGTACTTC. Protein sequence: CASKRGSGQGTYEQYF.

The chain has TRBV28 and TRBJ1-2; D is unresolved. The CDR3 has 14 amino acids. Trimming removed 5 bases at V and 2 bases at J, with 12 bases between. The germline V gene has CDR1 MDHEN and CDR2 SYDVKM. CDR3 sequence (DNA): TGTGCCAGCAGTCAACCCCACGGGAACTATGGCTACACCTTC. Its translation: CASSQPHGNYGYTF.

The chain couples TRBV6-1 to TRBJ2-3, with 10 bases lining up with TRBD2. The junction had 6 bases not matched to a gene; V was cut back by 2 bases and J by 4 bases. This CDR3 is 16 amino acids long. Per germline, CDR1 MNHNS and CDR2 SASEGT. The CDR3 protein is CASSESSSGSSDTQYF. The CDR3 DNA sequence: TGTGCCAGCAGTGAAAGTTCTAGCGGGAGTTCAGATACGCAGTATTTT.

The chain uses TRBV6-5 and TRBJ2-7, with 9 bases fitting TRBD1. This CDR3 has 13 residues. Germline CDR1 is MNHEY and CDR2 is SVGAGI. Trimming cost V 9 bases and J 5 bases; bases outside gene matches: 8. The CDR3 sequence: CASSRGQGHEQYF. CDR3 coding DNA: TGTGCCAGTAGCCGGGGACAGGGCCACGAGCAGTACTTC.

This clone showed up just a few times. The V call is TRBV28, the J call TRBJ1-3; possible D gene TRBD1, 5 bases. Germline CDR1 MDHEN, CDR2 SYDVKM. Trimming removed 2 bases from V and 0 bases from J, with 11 bases in between. The CDR3 has 16 amino acids. CDR3 nucleotide sequence: TGTGCCAGCAGTTTAGCGGGGGTCCTCTCTGGAAACACCATATATTTT. The encoded protein is CASSLAGVLSGNTIYF.

The V and J genes are TRBV15 and TRBJ2-1, with 8 bases that match TRBD1. The length of the CDR3 is 15 residues. J lost 4 bases, V lost 0 bases, and 2 bases had no gene match. Germline V gene sequence: CDR1 LNHNV, CDR2 YYDKDF (reference sequence). CDR3: CATSRDRTGYNEQFF. The CDR3 bases are TGTGCCACCAGCAGAGATCGGACAGGGTACAATGAGCAGTTCTTC.

This clone was counted once. Written as DNA, the CDR3 is TGTGCCAGCAGCTTAGGTGGGGCAGGGAAAGGCTCCTACGAGCAGTACTTC. It yields the protein CASSLGGAGKGSYEQYF. The gene calls are TRBV11-2 and TRBJ2-7; a possible D gene is TRBD1 (5 bases). The CDR3 is 17 residues long. Germline V gene data show CDR1 as SGHAT and CDR2 as FQNNGV. V gave up 1 base and J gave up 0 bases, with 16 bases separating them.

This chain connects TRBV19 to TRBJ1-6; no firm D call. V was clipped by 5 bases and J by 8 bases, with 7 bases between them. This CDR3 comprises 12 residues. CDR1 is LNHDA, CDR2 SQIVND, per germline (reference sequence). CDR3 bases: TGTGCCAGTAGTTTCGAATATTCACCCCTCCACTTT. The encoded protein is CASSFEYSPLHF.

The V call is TRBV19, the J call TRBJ2-1, with 9 nucleotides matching TRBD2. J gave up 8 bases and V 3 bases, and 11 bases lay outside the gene matches. Looked up from germline, CDR1 is LNHDA and CDR2 is SQIVND (reference sequence). The CDR3 contains 16 residues. This CDR3 is CASSIAGGRALYEQFF. In nucleotides, the CDR3 is TGTGCCAGTAGTATTGCCGGCGGGAGGGCGCTATATGAGCAGTTCTTC.

J is TRBJ2-3 and V is TRBV12-3 or TRBV12-4; the match to TRBD2 covers 7 bases. The junction had 4 bases not matched to a gene; V was cut back by 6 bases and J by 4 bases. The CDR3 length is 13 residues. The CDR3 DNA reads as TGTGCCAGCAGCCGCGGGGGACCAGATACGCAGTATTTT. Translated, it gives CASSRGGPDTQYF.

The chain combines TRBV25-1 with TRBJ2-2, with 7 bases matching TRBD1. V gave up 2 bases and J gave up 6 bases; unmatched junction bases: 9. Germline CDR1 and CDR2: MGHDK and SYGVNS. This CDR3 contains 16 residues. The CDR3 DNA follows: TGTGCCAGCAGTGAACGCAGGGGGTATCAGGCCGGGGAGCTGTTTTTT. This encodes CASSERRGYQAGELFF.

This clone has just a few counts. The genes are TRBV7-3 and TRBJ2-7; 9 bases fit TRBD1. The CDR3 consists of 13 residues. The V and J ends lost 3 bases and 4 bases, in that order; junction bases with no gene match: 1. The germline V gene has CDR1 SGHTA and CDR2 FQGTGA. The CDR3: CASSFDRGYEQYF. CDR3 bases: TGTGCCAGCAGCTTCGACAGGGGGTACGAGCAGTACTTC. The full variable domain, rest sourced from reference TRBV7-3 and TRBJ2-7, is GAGVSQTPSNKVTEKGKYVELRCDPISGHTALYWYRQSLGQGPEFLIYFQGTGAADDSGLPNDRFFAVRPEGSVSTLKIQRTERGDSAVYLCASSFDRGYEQYFGPGTRLTVT.

The chain links TRBV2 to TRBJ2-1; D call uncertain. The germline V gene encodes CDR1 SNHLY and CDR2 FYNNEI. V was cut by 1 base and J by 4 bases, with 8 bases left in between. This CDR3 has 14 amino acids. CDR3 loop: CASSEGQVYNEQFF. DNA of the CDR3: TGTGCCAGCAGTGAAGGCCAGGTTTACAATGAGCAGTTCTTC.

The chain recombines TRBV2 with TRBJ2-1, with 11 positions matching TRBD1. Germline loops: CDR1 SNHLY, CDR2 FYNNEI. The CDR3 is 15 amino acids. J gave up 3 bases and V 3 bases, and 1 base lay outside the gene matches. The CDR3 sequence: CASSEDRGHYNEQFF. The DNA of the CDR3 is TGTGCCAGCAGTGAGGACAGGGGGCACTACAATGAGCAGTTCTTC.

This clone was observed a handful of times. J is TRBJ1-5 and V is TRBV6-5; 7 positions match TRBD1. The J segment lost 5 bases and the V segment lost 6 bases, leaving 7 bases of the junction unmatched. Germline V gene lookup returns CDR1 MNHEY and CDR2 SVGAGI. This CDR3 is built from 14 residues. The CDR3 reads CASSPGTAYQPQHF. CDR3 nucleotide sequence: TGTGCCAGCAGCCCCGGGACAGCTTATCAGCCCCAGCATTTT.

The chain is built from TRBV5-1 and TRBJ1-3, with D possibly matching TRBD1 (6 bases). The ends were cut back, 0 bases at V and 7 bases at J, with 8 bases in the middle. Germline V gene data show CDR1 as SGHRS and CDR2 as YFSETQ. There are 13 residues in the CDR3. This chain's CDR3 is CASSLEGDNTIYF. In DNA, the CDR3 is TGCGCCAGCAGCTTGGAGGGGGACAACACCATATATTTT.

This clone was seen once. This chain links TRBV5-1 with TRBJ2-5; D is ambiguous. CDR3 size: 14 residues. Trimming pared 3 bases from V and 3 bases from J, leaving 12 bases between. The germline CDR1 and CDR2 sequences are SGHRS and YFSETQ. The CDR3 protein is CASSWLDKEETQYF. The CDR3 DNA sequence: TGCGCCAGCAGCTGGCTAGACAAGGAAGAGACCCAGTACTTC.

A few counts support this clone. The J gene is TRBJ2-1, the V gene TRBV7-9, with TRBD2 identical over 7 bases. CDR1 and CDR2 (germline): SEHNR, FQNEAQ (reference sequence). The CDR3 consists of 16 residues. V lost 3 bases, J lost 7 bases, and 12 bases stayed unmatched. The CDR3 here is CASSFLSGAGGNEQFF. Written as DNA, the CDR3 is TGTGCCAGCAGCTTTCTGTCGGGAGCCGGGGGGAATGAGCAGTTCTTC.

The chain uses TRBV3-1 (or the pseudogene TRBV3-2) and TRBJ2-3; 7 nucleotides match TRBD1. J lost 6 bases, V lost 4 bases, and 7 bases had no gene match. Per the germline V gene, CDR1 is LGHDT and CDR2 is YNNKEL (reference sequence). The CDR3 runs to 14 residues. The CDR3 nucleotides read TGTGCCAGCAGCCTAGGGACAGCAGGGGATACGCAGTATTTT. This codes for CASSLGTAGDTQYF.

A note on this clone: The junction and the germline gene differ at one end; a read error may be behind it. The genes are TRBV18 and TRBJ2-1; 11 nucleotides agree with TRBD1. Looked up from germline, CDR1 is KGHSH and CDR2 is LQKENI. The CDR3 loop spans 15 amino acids. CDR3 residues: CASSAPGQGVNEQFF. The CDR3 DNA sequence: TGTGCCAGCTCAGCACCGGGACAGGGGGTGAATGAGCAGTTCTTC.

This clone was observed a few times. CDR3 DNA sequence: TGTGCCAGCAGTGAGTTGGCTAGCGGGAGATATGAGCAGTTCTTC. It translates to CASSELASGRYEQFF. The chain uses TRBV2 and TRBJ2-1; 10 bases map to TRBD2. The CDR3 has 15 residues. Trimming at V came to 3 bases and at J to 8 bases, leaving 7 bases not matched to a gene. Germline values: CDR1 SNHLY, CDR2 FYNNEI. Variable domain in full (rest from reference TRBV2 and TRBJ2-1): EPEVTQTPSHQVTQMGQEVILRCVPISNHLYFYWYRQILGQKVEFLVSFYNNEISEKSEIFDDQFSVERPDGSNFTLKIRSTKLEDSAMYFCASSELASGRYEQFFGPGTRLTVL.

This rearrangement joins TRBV5-4 to TRBJ2-3; 12 positions agree with TRBD2. Germline V gene data show CDR1 as SGHNT and CDR2 as YYREEE (reference sequence). This CDR3 spans 17 amino acids. V lost 4 bases to trimming and J lost 0 bases; unmatched junction nucleotides: 6. The CDR3 bases are TGTGCCAGCAGCCCCCGACTAGCGGGAGCCAGCACAGATACGCAGTATTTT. Protein: CASSPRLAGASTDTQYF. Full variable domain (outside the CDR3, taken from reference TRBV5-4 and TRBJ2-3): ETGVTQSPTHLIKTRGQQVTLRCSSQSGHNTVSWYQQALGQGPQFIFQYYREEENGRGNFPPRFSGLQFPNYSSELNVNALELDDSALYLCASSPRLAGASTDTQYFGPGTRLTVL.

The V and J genes are TRBV5-5 and TRBJ2-5; TRBD2 agrees at 7 bases. V trimming: 0 bases; J trimming: 2 bases; junction bases outside the gene matches: 4. CDR3 length: 15 amino acids. Germline loops: CDR1 SGHKS, CDR2 YYEKEE (reference sequence). Here the CDR3 DNA reads TGTGCCAGCAGCTTGGGAGCGGGAACTCAAGAGACCCAGTACTTC. Translation: CASSLGAGTQETQYF.